Following are 25 T cell receptor beta chains from one sample sequenced in a study of cytomegalovirus exposure and HLA in healthy donors. The PCR was carried out with 60 Vbeta primers and 13 Jbeta primers. Sequencing used immunoSEQ multiplex PCR; TCRdb keeps in-frame clones, though not all of them. The sample carries roughly 150,000 clones, 84% recorded once. Sequences were obtained from PBMCs. These receptors all come from a boy aged 2 to 10 in good health and CMV-seronegative.

In its sample, this clone was seen once. The chain carries TRBV7-9 and TRBJ2-7; D possibly corresponds to TRBD2 (6 bases). The CDR3 sequence is 14 residues long. V shed 3 bases and J shed 5 bases, with 14 bases lying between them. CDR1 and CDR2 from the germline V gene are SEHNR and FQNEAQ (reference sequence). CDR3 sequence (DNA): TGTGCCAGCAGCTTCGGGGGAATGGCCGACGAGCAGTACTTC. Its protein product is CASSFGGMADEQYF.

V and J are TRBV7-8 and TRBJ2-6, with a tentative D call TRBD2 (6 bases). The CDR3 consists of 15 residues. Germline V gene data show CDR1 as SGHVS and CDR2 as FQNEAQ. V was shortened by 5 bases and J by 2 bases, with 10 bases between the two germline ends. The CDR3 coding sequence is TGTGCCAGCAGCCGCGGGGTCACTGGGGCCAACGTCCTGACTTTC. Translation: CASSRGVTGANVLTF.

This sequence joins TRBV5-1 and TRBJ2-1; possibly TRBD2 for D (5 bases). Trimming pared 0 bases from V and 2 bases from J, leaving 18 bases between. This CDR3 has 18 amino acids. The germline V gene has CDR1 SGHRS and CDR2 YFSETQ. CDR3 bases: TGCGCCAGCAGCTTGGGGGCCCTGACTATCCACGCCTACAATGAGCAGTTCTTC. It yields the protein CASSLGALTIHAYNEQFF.

V usage is TRBV6-4 and J usage is TRBJ2-1, with D maybe TRBD2 (6 bases). The CDR3 extends over 15 amino acids. The germline V gene encodes CDR1 MRHNA and CDR2 SNTAGT. V lost 6 bases, J lost 6 bases, and 18 bases lay in between. Here the CDR3 DNA reads TGTGCCAGCAGCCCGACTAGTTCCTCGGGCAATGAGCAGTTCTTC. Its translation: CASSPTSSSGNEQFF.

The V and J genes are TRBV28 and TRBJ2-1; TRBD2 agrees at 10 bases. The length of the CDR3 is 16 residues. Per the germline V gene, CDR1 is MDHEN and CDR2 is SYDVKM. After removal of 5 bases from V and 8 bases from J, the junction contained 12 bases not matched to a gene. The CDR3 nucleotides are TGTGCCAGCAGTGTCCCCGGGACTAGCGCCTTCGATGAGCAGTTCTTC. It yields the protein CASSVPGTSAFDEQFF.

The gene calls are TRBV30 and TRBJ1-5; D possibly corresponds to TRBD1 (6 bases). This CDR3 has 12 amino acids. Germline-derived CDR1 and CDR2 are GTSNPN and SVGIG (reference sequence). V was clipped by 1 base and J by 7 bases, with 8 bases between them. CDR3 amino acids: CAWSEDSQPQHF. The CDR3 nucleotides read TGTGCCTGGAGTGAGGACAGCCAGCCCCAGCATTTT.

The rearrangement uses TRBV4-1 and TRBJ2-1; 9 bases fit TRBD2. Germline values: CDR1 MGHRA, CDR2 YSYEKL. The CDR3 length is 17 residues. V was clipped by 4 bases and J by 6 bases; unmatched bases: 13. Here the CDR3 DNA reads TGCGCCAGCAGCCGGGCCGGGACTAGCTATTTCGGCAATGAGCAGTTCTTC. This codes for CASSRAGTSYFGNEQFF.

This clone was recorded a few times. This chain joins TRBV29-1 and TRBJ2-1; 7 positions agree with TRBD2. V lost 6 bases, J lost 4 bases, and 9 bases stayed unmatched. CDR3 size: 14 residues. CDR1 and CDR2 from the germline V gene are SQVTM and ANQGSEA. CDR3 sequence reads: CSVDGSGGYNEQFF. CDR3 DNA: TGCAGCGTCGACGGGTCCGGGGGGTACAATGAGCAGTTCTTC.

The chain carries TRBV4-1 and TRBJ2-7; 7 bases line up with TRBD1. Germline CDR1 reads MGHRA; CDR2 reads YSYEKL. This CDR3 has 15 residues. With V trimmed by 3 bases and J by 4 bases, 9 bases remained unmatched. CDR3 sequence reads: CASSQSTGDRYEQYF. The CDR3 nucleotides read TGCGCCAGCAGCCAGAGCACAGGGGATCGATACGAGCAGTACTTC.

The rearrangement links TRBV28 to TRBJ1-1; D remains unclear. The V gene's germline CDR1 is MDHEN and CDR2 SYDVKM. The V end lost 6 bases, the J end lost 4 bases, and 18 bases lay between the germline ends. The length of the CDR3 is 15 residues. The CDR3 DNA sequence: TGTGCCAGCAGCCCAGCTGAGGCGGGTGGCACTGAAGCTTTCTTT. It encodes CASSPAEAGGTEAFF.

The V and J genes are TRBV27 and TRBJ1-5; D call uncertain. Germline CDR1 and CDR2: MNHEY and SMNVEV (reference sequence). The V and J ends lost 3 bases and 1 base respectively, with 7 bases between them. The CDR3 has 14 residues. Here the CDR3 reads CASSLIQSNQPQHF. As DNA, the CDR3 is TGTGCCAGCAGTTTGATTCAGAGCAATCAGCCCCAGCATTTT.

The chain recombines TRBV7-9 with TRBJ2-1; weak D call: TRBD1 (6 bases). V was cut by 3 bases and J by 4 bases, with 7 bases left in between. There are 13 residues in the CDR3. Germline-derived CDR1 and CDR2 are SEHNR and FQNEAQ (reference sequence). CDR3 sequence reads: CASSLDRYNEQFF. In DNA, the CDR3 is TGTGCCAGCAGCTTGGACAGATACAATGAGCAGTTCTTC.

The chain employs TRBV9 and TRBJ2-5, with 12 bases identical to TRBD2. V gave up 0 bases and J gave up 5 bases; unmatched junction bases: 11. Germline loops: CDR1 SGDLS, CDR2 YYNGEE. The CDR3 is 18 amino acids. As DNA, the CDR3 is TGTGCCAGCAGCGTAGGGTTTGGCGGACTAGCGGGAAGGGAGACCCAGTACTTC. Protein: CASSVGFGGLAGRETQYF. Looking up the rest from reference TRBV9 and TRBJ2-5 gives the full variable domain: DSGVTQTPKHLITATGQRVTLRCSPRSGDLSVYWYQQSLDQGLQFLIQYYNGEERAKGNILERFSAQQFPDLHSELNLSSLELGDSALYFCASSVGFGGLAGRETQYFGPGTRLLVL.

V gene TRBV5-1 combines with J gene TRBJ2-7; TRBD1 agrees at 9 bases. The CDR3 extends over 20 amino acids. Germline CDR1 reads SGHRS; CDR2 reads YFSETQ. V trimming: 2 bases; J trimming: 3 bases; junction bases outside the gene matches: 21. CDR3 residues: CASSLDTGTGTPLRFYEQYF. The CDR3 DNA follows: TGCGCCAGCAGCTTAGACACCGGGACAGGGACCCCTCTTCGGTTCTACGAGCAGTACTTC.

The chain recombines TRBV7-9 with TRBJ2-2; 7 bases map to TRBD2. V was clipped by 0 bases and J by 4 bases; unmatched bases: 11. In germline, CDR1 is SEHNR, CDR2 FQNEAQ (reference sequence). The CDR3 length is 18 residues. The chain's CDR3 is CASSLASSGIYLTGELFF. The CDR3 coding sequence is TGTGCCAGCAGCTTAGCGTCCAGCGGGATTTATCTCACCGGGGAGCTGTTTTTT.

The chain couples TRBV5-1 to TRBJ1-1; D uncertain. V lost 1 base and J 3 bases, leaving 19 bases between the germline ends. From germline, CDR1 is SGHRS and CDR2 YFSETQ. The CDR3 length is 17 residues. The CDR3 reads CASSLFSTPQVYTEAFF. The CDR3 bases are TGCGCCAGCAGCTTGTTCTCGACCCCGCAGGTCTACACTGAAGCTTTCTTT.

The V gene is TRBV6-6, the J gene TRBJ1-4; 8 nucleotides agree with TRBD1. The CDR3 has 15 residues. Germline trimming cut 5 bases from V and 2 bases from J; bases unmatched to any gene: 4. Per germline, CDR1 MNHNY and CDR2 SVGAGI (reference sequence). Here the CDR3 DNA reads TGTGCCAGCAGTCTCGACAGGGGTACTAATGAAAAACTGTTTTTT. Amino acids: CASSLDRGTNEKLFF.

J is TRBJ2-4 and V is TRBV5-6, with 10 positions matching TRBD1. The CDR3 totals 14 residues. J was trimmed by 9 bases and V by 2 bases; bases with no gene match: 5. Germline V gene sequence: CDR1 SGHDT, CDR2 YYEEEE. The CDR3 loop is CASSFGTGEGIQYF. CDR3 nucleotide sequence: TGTGCCAGCAGCTTCGGGACAGGGGAGGGCATTCAGTACTTC.

The CDR3 DNA reads as TGTGCCAGTAGTACCGGACAGGGTGGCAATCAGCCCCAGCATTTT. It is translated as CASSTGQGGNQPQHF. V usage is TRBV19 and J usage is TRBJ1-5; 8 bases line up with TRBD1. Germline V gene data show CDR1 as LNHDA and CDR2 as SQIVND (reference sequence). The CDR3 has 15 amino acids. The V segment lost 4 bases and the J segment 2 bases; nucleotides outside the gene matches: 4.

The genes are TRBV29-1 and TRBJ2-5; the match to TRBD1 covers 10 bases. Trimming at V came to 6 bases and at J to 3 bases, leaving 4 bases not matched to a gene. The CDR3 length is 13 residues. Germline CDR1 is SQVTM and CDR2 is ANQGSEA. CDR3 in amino acids: CSVAGTGEETQYF. The CDR3 DNA reads TGCAGCGTAGCAGGGACAGGGGAAGAGACCCAGTACTTC.

This clone was recorded once. The chain links TRBV5-1 to TRBJ1-1; possibly TRBD1 for D (6 bases). V shed 4 bases and J shed 4 bases, with 8 bases lying between them. Germline CDR1 reads SGHRS; CDR2 reads YFSETQ. The CDR3 has 12 amino acids. The CDR3 nucleotides read TGCGCCAGCAGCCTACAGGGCACTGAAGCTTTCTTT. This encodes CASSLQGTEAFF.

CDR3 nucleotides: TGTGCCAGCTCACCCCACCGGGTGCAGTACTTC. Translated, it gives CASSPHRVQYF. The rearrangement links TRBV18 to TRBJ2-7; no clear D. Trimming removed 3 bases from V and 9 bases from J, with 9 bases in between. This CDR3 is built from 11 residues. Germline V gene lookup returns CDR1 KGHSH and CDR2 LQKENI.

The chain has TRBV7-2 and TRBJ2-1, with 7 bases lining up with TRBD2. Germline lookup yields CDR1 SGHTA and CDR2 FQGNSA. The CDR3 length is 15 residues. J lost 0 bases, V lost 4 bases, and 3 bases had no gene match. CDR3 amino acids: CASSYLADSYNEQFF. The DNA of the CDR3 is TGTGCCAGCAGCTATCTAGCGGACTCCTACAATGAGCAGTTCTTC.

The chain combines TRBV12-5 with TRBJ2-1; 7 nucleotides match TRBD2. Trimming removed 1 base from V and 0 bases from J; junction bases left unmatched: 12. The CDR3 spans 19 residues. Germline CDR1 is LGHNT and CDR2 is FRNRAP. The CDR3 here is CASGLDPWREPSSYNEQFF. CDR3 nucleotide sequence: TGTGCTAGTGGTTTGGACCCTTGGCGGGAGCCGAGCTCCTACAATGAGCAGTTCTTC.

The CDR3 coding sequence is TGTGCCAGCAGCCCTAGTAGCGGGAGAAGCCACGAGCAGTTCTTC. Its protein is CASSPSSGRSHEQFF. The chain uses TRBV7-2 and TRBJ2-7, with 9 bases that match TRBD2. Near its end, the DNA agrees better with TRBJ2-1, so the J call may be wrong. CDR1 and CDR2 (germline): SGHTA, FQGNSA. The CDR3 sequence is 15 residues long.